One sample yielded the 21 T cell receptor beta chains listed below, sequenced in a study of cytomegalovirus exposure and HLA in healthy donors. The assay was immunoSEQ multiplex PCR, and TCRdb's table has in-frame clones only and misses some. The sample has 100,000 to 150,000 clones, roughly 87% seen once. Sequenced input: PBMCs. The receptors shown here come from a woman aged 18 to 35 in good health and CMV-seronegative.

The chain combines TRBV6-5 with TRBJ2-1, with D perhaps TRBD2 (5 bases). Germline values: CDR1 MNHEY, CDR2 SVGAGI. The CDR3 totals 16 residues. The germline V and J ends were trimmed by 0 bases and 1 base, with 10 bases remaining between them. This chain's CDR3 is CASSYSTGRSYNEQFF. As DNA, the CDR3 is TGTGCCAGCAGTTACTCGACGGGGAGATCCTACAATGAGCAGTTCTTC.

This clone appeared once. The J gene is TRBJ2-1, the V gene TRBV25-1, with D perhaps matching TRBD1 (6 bases). V lost 8 bases, J lost 2 bases, and 22 bases lay in between. Germline V CDR1 and CDR2: MGHDK, SYGVNS. This CDR3 has 17 residues. The CDR3 protein is CASQPSQGLGPYNEQFF. The CDR3 coding sequence is TGTGCCAGCCAACCCTCCCAGGGGCTGGGCCCCTACAATGAGCAGTTCTTC.

This chain joins TRBV6-5 and TRBJ1-3, with D unclear. CDR1 is MNHEY, CDR2 SVGAGI, per germline. This CDR3 has 15 residues. Trimming shortened V by 2 bases and J by 0 bases, and 8 bases separated the two germline ends. The CDR3 DNA is TGTGCCAGCAGTTACGATAGATACTCTGGAAACACCATATATTTT. Residues: CASSYDRYSGNTIYF.

This sequence joins TRBV6-5 and TRBJ2-7, with TRBD1 as a possible D gene (6 bases). This CDR3 contains 14 residues. Trimming cost V 6 bases and J 0 bases, with 12 bases left between them. Germline loops: CDR1 MNHEY, CDR2 SVGAGI. Written as DNA, the CDR3 is TGTGCCAGCAGGAGGGGGAGTCTCTCCTACGAGCAGTACTTC. Encoded protein: CASRRGSLSYEQYF.

As DNA, the CDR3 is TGCGCCAGCAGCCGACTAGCTTCGGCCCAGTACTTC. It translates to CASSRLASAQYF. The chain has TRBV10-2 and TRBJ2-5, with 7 bases matching TRBD2. J was trimmed by 9 bases and V by 6 bases; bases with no gene match: 7. The CDR3 runs to 12 residues. CDR1 is WSHSY, CDR2 SAAADI, per germline.

J is TRBJ2-7 and V is TRBV6-1; the D gene is possibly TRBD2 (6 bases). The ends were cut back, 1 base at V and 1 base at J, with 11 bases in the middle. The length of the CDR3 is 15 residues. Germline V lookup: CDR1 MNHNS, CDR2 SASEGT. CDR3 sequence: CASSEGEASSYEQYF. As DNA, the CDR3 is TGTGCCAGCAGTGAAGGGGAGGCGTCATCCTACGAGCAGTACTTC.

Details on this clone: This sample includes further DNA sequences coding for the same CDR3. The chain employs TRBV11-2 and TRBJ2-1; TRBD2 matches at 8 bases. CDR3 length: 15 amino acids. Trimming at V came to 0 bases and at J to 3 bases, leaving 1 base not matched to a gene. Germline V gives CDR1 SGHAT, CDR2 FQNNGV. In nucleotides, the CDR3 is TGTGCCAGCAGCTTAGACGGGGGGGGCTACAATGAGCAGTTCTTC. Amino acid sequence: CASSLDGGGYNEQFF.

This chain links TRBV29-1 with TRBJ2-7, with D unresolved. Germline CDR1 SQVTM, CDR2 ANQGSEA. The CDR3 spans 11 residues. Trimming took 7 bases from V and 4 from J, leaving 11 bases between them. CDR3 in amino acids: CSARVAYEQYF. Written as DNA, the CDR3 is TGCAGCGCCCGAGTCGCTTACGAGCAGTACTTC.

The chain is built from TRBV2 and TRBJ2-3; 8 bases agree with TRBD1. With V trimmed by 8 bases and J by 6 bases, 10 bases remained unmatched. Per germline, CDR1 SNHLY and CDR2 FYNNEI. The CDR3 length is 14 residues. CDR3 sequence: CASQSRDRFDTQYF. The CDR3 region has the DNA TGTGCCAGCCAGTCCCGGGACAGGTTCGATACGCAGTATTTT.

This sequence joins TRBV7-9 and TRBJ1-2; D is possibly TRBD1 (6 bases). Trimming cost V 5 bases and J 2 bases, with 12 bases left between them. CDR3 length: 14 amino acids. Looked up from germline, CDR1 is SEHNR and CDR2 is FQNEAQ (reference sequence). The CDR3 here is CASSPPTGNYGYTF. Written as DNA, the CDR3 is TGTGCCAGCAGCCCCCCTACAGGGAACTATGGCTACACCTTC.

The CDR3 DNA reads TGTGCCAGCAGCCGTACGGGGGGTAATCGGCAGCCCCAGCATTTT. Amino acids: CASSRTGGNRQPQHF. This chain connects TRBV5-8 to TRBJ1-5; a weak D match, TRBD1 (5 bases). Between the trimmed V and J ends, which lost 4 bases and 7 bases, there was a span of 18 bases. This CDR3 has 15 residues. CDR1 and CDR2 from the germline V gene are SGHTS and YDEGEE.

The CDR3 region has the DNA TGTGCCAGCAGTTACTCGGCAGGGAAGGGAGAGACCCAGTACTTC. This sequence encodes CASSYSAGKGETQYF. The chain joins TRBV6-5 to TRBJ2-5; the D gene is possibly TRBD1 (5 bases). The CDR3 is 15 amino acids. Deletions cut 0 bases from V and 4 bases from J, with 12 bases between. Germline CDR1 is MNHEY and CDR2 is SVGAGI.

V usage is TRBV4-2 and J usage is TRBJ1-1; maybe TRBD1 (6 bases). This CDR3 has 15 amino acids. The V end lost 6 bases, the J end lost 1 base, and 15 bases lay between the germline ends. From germline, CDR1 is LGHNA and CDR2 YNFKEQ. CDR3 in amino acids: CASSRTGTQNTEAFF. The CDR3 DNA sequence: TGTGCCAGCAGTCGAACCGGGACACAGAACACTGAAGCTTTCTTT.

The chain couples TRBV5-6 to TRBJ1-5, with a possible D match to TRBD1 (6 bases). The germline V gene encodes CDR1 SGHDT and CDR2 YYEEEE. V lost 3 bases and J 2 bases, leaving 21 bases between the germline ends. This CDR3 contains 18 residues. The CDR3 is CASSSAKSGARGNQPQHF. CDR3 DNA: TGTGCCAGCAGCTCGGCCAAATCAGGGGCTCGTGGCAATCAGCCCCAGCATTTT.

The V call is TRBV18, the J call TRBJ1-5, with 8 bases aligning to TRBD1. Germline CDR1 reads KGHSH; CDR2 reads LQKENI. The CDR3 loop spans 15 amino acids. J lost 2 bases, V lost 5 bases, and 5 bases had no gene match. CDR3 sequence (DNA): TGTGCCAGCTCATCGACAGGGGCGGGCAATCAGCCCCAGCATTTT. This codes for CASSSTGAGNQPQHF.

The V gene is TRBV28, the J gene TRBJ2-5, with unresolved D. Per germline, CDR1 MDHEN and CDR2 SYDVKM. Trimming pared 5 bases from V and 7 bases from J, leaving 8 bases between. CDR3 length: 11 amino acids. CDR3 nucleotide sequence: TGTGCCAGCAGTCTGACTCGGACCCAGTACTTC. As protein: CASSLTRTQYF.

This chain joins TRBV4-1 and TRBJ2-2; no definite D call. This CDR3 has 16 amino acids. Looked up from germline, CDR1 is MGHRA and CDR2 is YSYEKL. V lost 3 bases and J lost 3, with 14 bases in between. CDR3 bases: TGCGCCAGCAGCCACGAGGCTCAAAGCCACACCGGGGAGCTGTTTTTT. Translation gives CASSHEAQSHTGELFF.

The chain joins TRBV6-6 to TRBJ1-1; D perhaps matches TRBD1 (5 bases). V was clipped by 8 bases and J by 9 bases, with 19 bases between them. Germline loops: CDR1 MNHNY, CDR2 SVGAGI (reference sequence). This CDR3 comprises 13 residues. The CDR3 spells CASVHHQGKKAFF. CDR3 in DNA: TGTGCCAGCGTCCATCACCAGGGAAAGAAAGCTTTCTTT.

The V and J genes are TRBV19 and TRBJ1-6; 9 nucleotides line up with TRBD1. CDR1 is LNHDA, CDR2 SQIVND, per germline (reference sequence). CDR3 length equals 14 residues. As DNA, the CDR3 is TGTGCTGCCTCGGGACAGGGAGATAATTCACCCCTCCACTTT. Translated, it gives CAASGQGDNSPLHF.

This clone was seen a single time. The J gene is TRBJ2-1, the V gene TRBV7-6, with 8 bases that match TRBD2. Germline assignment: CDR1 SGHVS and CDR2 FNYEAQ. Trimming removed 3 bases from V and 6 bases from J; junction bases left unmatched: 13. This CDR3 region has 17 residues. Here the CDR3 DNA reads TGTGCCAGCAGCTTGGGCGAGCGATTAGCGGGATCCAATGAGCAGTTCTTC. It yields the protein CASSLGERLAGSNEQFF.

This chain connects TRBV4-2 to TRBJ2-1; D possibly corresponds to TRBD2 (6 bases). The CDR3 has 18 residues. V was pared by 0 bases and J by 2 bases, with 17 bases between. The germline CDR1 and CDR2 sequences are LGHNA and YNFKEQ. CDR3 protein: CASSQDPGGLATYNEQFF. The CDR3 nucleotides are TGTGCCAGCAGCCAAGATCCAGGAGGGCTAGCGACCTACAATGAGCAGTTCTTC.